This is a list of T cell receptor beta chains from one sample in a study of blood T cell repertoires in COVID-19. Assay: immunoSEQ multiplex PCR; the TCRdb copy retains only in-frame clones and omits some. The sample includes about 250,000 clones, around 89% of them seen just once. Sequenced input: peripheral blood. These receptors originate from a woman between 25 and 40 years old with COVID-19, enrolled during active disease. CDR3s include the opening cysteine and the closing phenylalanine or tryptophan. A D gene is named only where the DNA matches it firmly. Only part of the rows carry a size: once, few, many, or a class if the clone is expanded.

TRBJ2-7,TRBD1,-,TRBV3-1/TRBV3-2,TGTGCCAGCAGCCAAGCGGGGACAGGGCGGCGCGAGCAGTACTTC,CASSQAGTGRREQYF
TRBJ1-2,-,-,TRBV10-3,TGTGCCATCAGTGCAGAGAACAGGGCCCGTGGCTACACCTTC,CAISAENRARGYTF
TRBJ2-2,TRBD2,-,TRBV6-2/TRBV6-3,TGTGCCAGCAGCCGGACTAGCGGGAGGAGCACCGGGGAGCTGTTTTTT,CASSRTSGRSTGELFF
TRBJ1-1,TRBD1,-,TRBV7-2,TGTGCCAGCAGCTTACGACAGGGCCAGAACACTGAAGCTTTCTTT,CASSLRQGQNTEAFF
TRBJ2-7,TRBD1,-,TRBV20-1,TGCAGTGCTAGAGACGGGACAGGGCAGTACTTC,CSARDGTGQYF
TRBJ2-1,-,-,TRBV27,TGTGCCAGCAGTTTATGGGCCGGTGTGGGTGAGCAGTTCTTC,CASSLWAGVGEQFF
TRBJ2-7,TRBD1,-,TRBV7-9,TGTGCCAGCAGCTCCTCGGACAGGGTGAGCTACGAGCAGTACTTC,CASSSSDRVSYEQYF
TRBJ1-2,TRBD1,-,TRBV2,TGTGCCAGCAGTCGGGACAGCTCTAACTATGGCTACACCTTC,CASSRDSSNYGYTF
TRBJ2-1,-,-,TRBV30,TGTGCCTGGAGGGGGGGAGCGGCGAGCTCCTACAATGAGCAGTTCTTC,CAWRGGAASSYNEQFF
TRBJ2-3,TRBD2,-,TRBV18,TGTGCCAGCTCACCACCAAGCGGGGCCGATACGCAGTATTTT,CASSPPSGADTQYF
TRBJ2-7,TRBD1,-,TRBV5-1,TGCGCCAGCAGTACAGGGGGCGCTATGTACGAGCAGTACTTC,CASSTGGAMYEQYF
TRBJ1-1,-,-,TRBV7-8,TGTGCCAGCAGCTTCCAGGGAACGACTGAAGCTTTCTTT,CASSFQGTTEAFF
TRBJ1-2,TRBD1,-,TRBV11-3,TGTGCCAGCAGCACAGGGGGCTATGGCTACACCTTC,CASSTGGYGYTF
TRBJ2-7,TRBD1,-,TRBV28,TGTGCCAGCAGTACGGACAGGGCTTCGACCATCTCCTACGAGCAGTACTTC,CASSTDRASTISYEQYF
TRBJ1-1,-,few,TRBV2,TGTGCCAGCAGTGAGGGGAGGGAAGGGGCCCACACTGAAGCTTTCTTT,CASSEGREGAHTEAFF